A selection of T cell receptor beta chains follows, all from one sample in a study of blood T cell repertoires in COVID-19. Sequenced by immunoSEQ multiplex PCR; TCRdb stores in-frame clones only, minus some. Found here are around 140,000 clones, 70% to 85% of them singletons; the top ten hold about 10%. The sequenced material came from peripheral blood. Source of these receptors: a man between 60 and 75 years old with active or convalescent COVID-19. Each CDR3 is given with its conserved first and last residue.

j_call v_call cdr3_aa
TRBJ2-7 TRBV3-1/TRBV3-2 CASSPLGQGGYEQYF
TRBJ1-3 TRBV7-2 CASSSVGTGGGNTIYF
TRBJ2-5 TRBV11-2 CASTLGQGLGKTQYF
TRBJ2-3 TRBV28 CASSLLFGTGSDTQYF
TRBJ1-1 TRBV6-5 CASSYEGWTEAFF
TRBJ2-1 TRBV15 CATSGVERGSSYNEQFF
TRBJ1-2 TRBV27 CASSLGGGPNYGYTF
TRBJ2-1 TRBV9 CASSVDKAGGPPYNEQFF
TRBJ1-5 TRBV6-5 CASSYGTGNQPQHF
TRBJ1-1 TRBV3-1/TRBV3-2 CASSQETTGKPEAFF
TRBJ1-1 TRBV15 CATSRGSRLVGGNTEAFF
TRBJ2-2 TRBV19 CASSIDSPGELFF